These 17 T cell receptor beta chains were all obtained from the same sample, sequenced in a study of blood T cell repertoires in COVID-19. The table came from immunoSEQ multiplex PCR; TCRdb's copy has only in-frame clones and leaves some out. The repertoire holds about 200,000 clones, with roughly 86% as singletons. Source material: peripheral blood. All receptors derive from a woman aged 50 to 60 with active or convalescent COVID-19.

This clone was seen a single time. J is TRBJ1-2 and V is TRBV6-1; 11 nucleotides line up with TRBD1. Germline values: CDR1 MNHNS, CDR2 SASEGT. V lost 1 base, J lost 5 bases, and 3 bases stayed unmatched. CDR3 length: 15 residues. CDR3 nucleotide sequence: TGTGCCAGCAGTGAAGGAGGACAGGGGGCGTATGGCTACACCTTC. Its translation is CASSEGGQGAYGYTF.

The V and J genes are TRBV28 and TRBJ2-1; 8 bases map to TRBD1. This CDR3 spans 17 amino acids. The V gene's germline CDR1 is MDHEN and CDR2 SYDVKM. Germline trimming cut 2 bases from V and 5 bases from J; bases unmatched to any gene: 11. CDR3 amino acids: CASSLIDWTGFDNEQFF. CDR3 nucleotides: TGTGCCAGCAGTTTAATTGACTGGACAGGGTTCGACAATGAGCAGTTCTTC.

V is TRBV5-4 and J is TRBJ2-7, with 8 bases that match TRBD2. Trimming at V came to 4 bases and at J to 0 bases, leaving 6 bases not matched to a gene. This CDR3 spans 15 amino acids. Looked up from germline, CDR1 is SGHNT and CDR2 is YYREEE (reference sequence). For the CDR3, the DNA is TGTGCCAGCAGCCTAAGCGGGGGACGCTCCTACGAGCAGTACTTC. Residues: CASSLSGGRSYEQYF. The full variable domain, with the rest looked up from reference TRBV5-4 and TRBJ2-7, is ETGVTQSPTHLIKTRGQQVTLRCSSQSGHNTVSWYQQALGQGPQFIFQYYREEENGRGNFPPRFSGLQFPNYSSELNVNALELDDSALYLCASSLSGGRSYEQYFGPGTRLTVT.

The V and J genes are TRBV19 and TRBJ1-3; 7 nucleotides align to TRBD1. This CDR3 comprises 15 residues. CDR1 is LNHDA and CDR2 is SQIVND in the germline V gene (reference sequence). V dropped 6 bases and J dropped 1; count of bases not matched to a gene: 6. The CDR3 protein is CASSKTGWSGNTIYF. The CDR3, as DNA: TGTGCCAGTAGCAAGACAGGGTGGTCTGGAAACACCATATATTTT.

V gene TRBV6-1 combines with J gene TRBJ1-5, with TRBD1 matching over 7 bases. V lost 2 bases and J lost 0; bases outside the gene matches: 7. Per the germline V gene, CDR1 is MNHNS and CDR2 is SASEGT. This CDR3 comprises 17 residues. This CDR3 reads CASSERGQTYSNQPQHF. The CDR3, as DNA: TGTGCCAGCAGTGAACGGGGACAGACATATAGCAATCAGCCCCAGCATTTT.

The chain combines TRBV7-6 with TRBJ2-2; possible D gene TRBD1, 6 bases. V was trimmed by 3 bases and J by 2 bases, leaving 13 bases between them. Per germline, CDR1 SGHVS and CDR2 FNYEAQ. The CDR3 contains 16 residues. CDR3 sequence reads: CASSFSAGDNTGELFF. The CDR3, as DNA: TGTGCCAGCAGCTTCAGCGCAGGGGATAACACCGGGGAGCTGTTTTTT.

The chain has TRBV3-1 (or the pseudogene TRBV3-2) and TRBJ1-1; D is unclear. In germline, CDR1 is LGHDT, CDR2 YNNKEL (reference sequence). V was cut by 1 base and J by 3 bases, with 9 bases left in between. The CDR3 consists of 14 residues. CDR3 in DNA: TGTGCCAGCAGCCAAGTGGGCGTCGACACTGAAGCTTTCTTT. Its protein is CASSQVGVDTEAFF.

Remarks on this clone: The junction does not match germline at one end; this may be a read error. This chain links TRBV6-4 with TRBJ1-6, with 10 bases matching TRBD1. This CDR3 spans 19 amino acids. Germline loops: CDR1 MRHNA, CDR2 SNTAGT. The CDR3 loop is CASSDSGQGGTKYSSPLHF. The CDR3 bases are TGTGCCAGCAGTGACTCCGGACAGGGGGGGACTAAATATAGTTCACCCCTCCACTTT.

The V call is TRBV6-5, the J call TRBJ1-3; D is perhaps TRBD1 (6 bases). V shed 6 bases and J shed 4 bases, with 16 bases lying between them. The length of the CDR3 is 15 residues. Germline CDR1 MNHEY, CDR2 SVGAGI. CDR3 in DNA: TGTGCCAGCAGGCGGATCACAGGGATCGGAAACACCATATATTTT. It encodes CASRRITGIGNTIYF.

The J gene is TRBJ1-4, the V gene TRBV5-1, with 8 positions matching TRBD1. Trimming at V came to 0 bases and at J to 7 bases, leaving 5 bases not matched to a gene. The CDR3 loop spans 15 amino acids. Germline V gene data show CDR1 as SGHRS and CDR2 as YFSETQ. The DNA of the CDR3 is TGCGCCAGCAGCTTGGGGAGCACAGGGGGTGAAAAACTGTTTTTT. Its translation: CASSLGSTGGEKLFF.

The chain combines TRBV28 with TRBJ1-1; D perhaps matches TRBD1 (5 bases). V was cut by 2 bases and J by 4 bases, with 14 bases left in between. This CDR3 has 15 residues. CDR1 is MDHEN and CDR2 is SYDVKM in the germline V gene. CDR3 protein: CASSLMGPVGTEAFF. Written as DNA, the CDR3 is TGTGCCAGCAGTTTAATGGGGCCGGTGGGCACTGAAGCTTTCTTT.

This clone was recorded once. The rearrangement links TRBV27 to TRBJ2-5, with D possibly TRBD1 on 6 matching bases. CDR3 length: 13 amino acids. CDR1 and CDR2 from the germline V gene are MNHEY and SMNVEV (reference sequence). The V gene lost 3 bases and the J gene lost 4 bases, with 9 bases spanning the gap. The CDR3 sequence is CASSFTGRETQYF. CDR3 nucleotide sequence: TGTGCCAGCAGTTTCACAGGGAGAGAGACCCAGTACTTC.

This chain joins TRBV18 and TRBJ1-5; weak D call: TRBD1 (6 bases). The CDR3 consists of 14 residues. V was cut by 4 bases and J by 4 bases, with 11 bases left in between. Germline V gives CDR1 KGHSH, CDR2 LQKENI. CDR3 protein: CASSQQGENQPQHF. In nucleotides, the CDR3 is TGTGCCAGCTCACAACAGGGAGAGAATCAGCCCCAGCATTTT. Full variable domain (outside the CDR3, taken from reference TRBV18 and TRBJ1-5): NAGVMQNPRHLVRRRGQEARLRCSPMKGHSHVYWYRQLPEEGLKFMVYLQKENIIDESGMPKERFSAEFPKEGPSILRIQQVVRGDSAAYFCASSQQGENQPQHFGDGTRLSIL.

V gene TRBV5-1 combines with J gene TRBJ2-1; 7 bases fit TRBD2. From germline, CDR1 is SGHRS and CDR2 YFSETQ. The CDR3 has 14 residues. After removal of 5 bases from V and 10 bases from J, the junction contained 12 bases not matched to a gene. The CDR3: CASSPREATGEQFF. The CDR3 DNA is TGCGCCAGCAGTCCACGGGAGGCCACCGGGGAGCAGTTCTTC. Full variable domain (missing parts from reference TRBV5-1 and TRBJ2-1): KAGVTQTPRYLIKTRGQQVTLSCSPISGHRSVSWYQQTPGQGLQFLFEYFSETQRNKGNFPGRFSGRQFSNSRSEMNVSTLELGDSALYLCASSPREATGEQFFGPGTRLTVL.

The CDR3 sequence: CASSQDLPDSGNTIYF. The CDR3 nucleotides are TGTGCCAGCAGCCAAGATCTCCCAGACTCAGGAAACACCATATATTTT. V is TRBV4-2 and J is TRBJ1-3; D gene ambiguous. This CDR3 spans 16 amino acids. Germline V lookup: CDR1 LGHNA, CDR2 YNFKEQ. Trimming stripped 0 bases from V and 4 bases from J, with 13 bases between.

This chain links TRBV5-1 with TRBJ1-2, with 9 bases aligning to TRBD1. V was pared by 4 bases and J by 4 bases, with 8 bases of the junction left unmatched. From germline, CDR1 is SGHRS and CDR2 YFSETQ. This CDR3 spans 15 amino acids. CDR3 nucleotide sequence: TGCGCCAGCAGCGACCCGGGACAGGGTAGCTATGGCTACACCTTC. It yields the protein CASSDPGQGSYGYTF.

This CDR3 is CASSVGGGIRETQYF. Here the CDR3 DNA reads TGTGCCAGCAGCGTGGGAGGGGGAATTCGAGAGACCCAGTACTTC. The chain couples TRBV9 to TRBJ2-5, with D possibly being TRBD2 (7 bases). Trimming removed 2 bases at V and 4 bases at J, with 15 bases between. CDR1 is SGDLS and CDR2 is YYNGEE in the germline V gene. The CDR3 has 15 amino acids.